The entry below describes one T cell receptor (beta chain). Time point denoted: pretreatment peripheral blood. There were between 1 and 8 samples from each patient, taken pretreatment and on-treatment. Generated by immunoSEQ multiplex PCR, the TCRdb table keeps only in-frame clones and is missing some. The sample comprises approximately 52,000 clones, roughly 75% of which are singletons, and approximately 3.7% rests with the top ten. This entry comes from a study of PD-L1 blockade in urothelial cancer. Study summary: A median of about 140,000 T cells was found in the blood samples.

The TCR was taken from a man aged 70-80 years with urothelial cancer. This sample comprised PBMCs, obtained around atezolizumab (anti-PD-L1) treatment.

The CDR3 DNA reads TGTGCCAGCAGCCCCACCGGGGCCGGGGAGCTGTTTTTT. Protein: CASSPTGAGELFF. The V gene is TRBV9, the J gene TRBJ2-2; a possible D gene is TRBD2 (5 bases). Germline V CDR1 and CDR2: SGDLS, YYNGEE. This CDR3 has 13 amino acids. The V end lost 4 bases, the J end lost 6 bases, and 10 bases lay between the germline ends.